This TCR beta chain originates from a study of cytomegalovirus exposure and HLA in healthy donors. Study context: The 120 validation repertoires, a later analysis reported, used the same platform as the 700 or so repertoires from the first cohort.

Some clones are missing from TCRdb's copy, which holds only in-frame ones; the method was immunoSEQ multiplex PCR. Here the sample spans some 240,000 clones, around 87% being singletons. The CDR3 extends over 16 amino acids. V dropped 1 base and J dropped 1; count of bases not matched to a gene: 3. CDR1 is PRHDT and CDR2 is FYEKMQ in the germline V gene (reference sequence). J is TRBJ2-7 and V is TRBV13, with 11 bases fitting TRBD2. The sequenced material came from PBMCs. The clonotype was recovered from a woman aged 18-29 years in good health and CMV-seropositive. The CDR3 spells CASSLAGTSGSYEQYF. The CDR3 DNA reads as TGTGCCAGCAGCTTAGCCGGGACTAGCGGTTCCTACGAGCAGTACTTC.